This paragraph covers one T cell receptor (beta chain) sequence. Its antigen is undetermined. The data were produced by immunoSEQ multiplex PCR, yet TCRdb's version contains in-frame clones alone and is incomplete. This sample has 25,000 to 35,000 clones, with 90% to 95% found just once. This sample is part of a study of multiple sclerosis patients with progressive multifocal leukoencephalopathy. Notes on the study in general: Preferential TRBV-TRBJ pairings or common gene usage were not detected at PML.

Time point reported: before natalizumab initiation. Every listed patient previously received interferon beta; all PML patients were women. Before the first natalizumab infusion, T0 blood samples were taken. The receptor was derived from a young man with multiple sclerosis. Sequenced input: PBMCs.

The CDR3 reads CASSSAGASSYNEQFF. Here the CDR3 DNA reads TGTGCCAGCAGCTCGGCAGGGGCGAGCTCCTACAATGAGCAGTTCTTC. The V and J genes are TRBV7-9 and TRBJ2-1, with D possibly TRBD1 on 6 matching bases. Per germline, CDR1 SEHNR and CDR2 FQNEAQ (reference sequence). The CDR3 contains 16 residues. Between the trimmed V and J ends, which lost 4 bases and 0 bases, there was a span of 13 bases.